The present T cell receptor (beta chain) was sequenced within a study of tumor-infiltrating lymphocytes in primary liver carcinoma. This CDR3 has 14 amino acids. Germline V CDR1 and CDR2: SGHKS, YYEKEE (reference sequence). Co-extraction of RNA and DNA was performed on about 19-33 mg of unsorted bulk tissue. Patients underwent surgical resection for primary liver carcinoma. A constant-region primer primed TCR beta cDNA synthesis from 400 to 550 ng of total RNA. Libraries for TCR beta were built through three nested multiplex PCR rounds, which together made up a slightly modified ARM-PCR procedure. The opening two PCR rounds, about 11 cycles each, paired TRBV1-TRBV30 forward primers with a C-beta reverse primer. TCRdb re-derived calls from the multiplex PCR reads in MiXCR, one entry per CDR3 protein. The table records 22,000 or so distinct CDR3 sequences, approximately 80% of them present only once.

Of note for this clonotype: No conserved phenylalanine or tryptophan is present at the end of the CDR3, so a read error is the likely explanation.

The rearrangement joins TRBV5-5 to TRBJ1-6, with unresolved D. The sequence derives from a woman in her thirties with primary liver carcinoma and hepatitis B virus infection. Sequences were obtained from liver tumor tissue from sampling region 2. Subset denoted: tumor region T2, inferior pole. The CDR3 sequence: CASSLDVSNLPLHI. The CDR3 DNA follows: TGTGCCAGCAGTTTGGACGTCAGTAATTTACCCCTCCACATT.